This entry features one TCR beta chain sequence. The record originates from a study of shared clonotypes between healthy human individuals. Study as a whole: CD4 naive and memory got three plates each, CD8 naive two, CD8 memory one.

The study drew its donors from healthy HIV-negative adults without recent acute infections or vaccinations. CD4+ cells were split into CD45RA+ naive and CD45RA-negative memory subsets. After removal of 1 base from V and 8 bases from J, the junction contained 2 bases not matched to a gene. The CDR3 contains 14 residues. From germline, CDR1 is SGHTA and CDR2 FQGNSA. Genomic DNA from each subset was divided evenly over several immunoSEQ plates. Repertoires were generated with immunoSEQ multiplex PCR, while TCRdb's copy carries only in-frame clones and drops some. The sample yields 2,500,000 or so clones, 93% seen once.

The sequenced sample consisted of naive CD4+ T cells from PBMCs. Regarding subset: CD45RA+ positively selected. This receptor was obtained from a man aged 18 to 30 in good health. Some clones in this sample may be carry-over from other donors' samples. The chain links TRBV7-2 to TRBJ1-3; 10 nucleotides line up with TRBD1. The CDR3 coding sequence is TGTGCCAGCAGCTTAGTAGGACAGGGGGACACCATATATTTT. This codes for CASSLVGQGDTIYF. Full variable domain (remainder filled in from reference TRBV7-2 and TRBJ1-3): GAGVSQSPSNKVTEKGKDVELRCDPISGHTALYWYRQSLGQGLEFLIYFQGNSAPDKSGLPSDRFSAERTGGSVSTLTIQRTQQEDSAVYLCASSLVGQGDTIYFGEGSWLTVV.